Listed below are T cell receptor beta chains from one sample, sequenced in a study of T cell responses to AZD1222 COVID-19 vaccine. This table comes from immunoSEQ multiplex PCR, and its TCRdb copy is limited to in-frame clones, with some not included. Counted here are some 150,000 clones, 90% occurring once; the ten biggest clones make up less than 2%. The sequencing here drew on peripheral blood, taken on day 0 of AZD1222 vaccination. Receptors were obtained from an adult in good health. Each CDR3 is given with its conserved first and last residue. D genes are given only for firm matches. Where a row states a size, it is once, few, many or the class of an expanded clone; other rows omit it.

abundance	j_gene	d_gene	v_gene	CDR3aa	CDR3nt
NA	TRBJ2-2	TRBD1	TRBV6-2/TRBV6-3	CASSYGTDTGELFF	TGTGCCAGCAGTTACGGGACAGACACCGGGGAGCTGTTTTTT
NA	TRBJ2-1	TRBD1	TRBV7-3	CASSLTGSYNEQFF	TGTGCCAGCAGCTTGACAGGGTCCTACAATGAGCAGTTCTTC
few	TRBJ2-7	NA	TRBV7-2	CASSLAQGNYEQYF	TGTGCCAGCAGCTTAGCGCAGGGGAACTACGAGCAGTACTTC
NA	TRBJ1-2	TRBD1	TRBV7-2	CASSSGQGKGYTF	TGTGCCAGCAGCTCTGGACAGGGGAAAGGCTACACCTTC
once	TRBJ2-7	TRBD2	TRBV6-5	CASSRSGLAVEQYF	TGTGCCAGCAGTAGATCGGGACTAGCGGTCGAGCAGTACTTC
NA	TRBJ2-6	NA	TRBV6-5	CASSNLGAGANVLTF	TGTGCCAGCAGTAACCTAGGGGCTGGGGCCAACGTCCTGACTTTC
NA	TRBJ2-5	NA	TRBV5-4	CASKVTPPQETQYF	TGTGCCAGCAAGGTCACCCCCCCCCAAGAGACCCAGTACTTC
NA	TRBJ1-1	TRBD1	TRBV5-5	CASSLTGYTEAFF	TGTGCCAGCAGTTTGACAGGGTACACTGAAGCTTTCTTT
NA	TRBJ1-1	NA	TRBV19	CASSSLPTEAFF	TGTGCCAGTAGTTCTCTACCCACTGAAGCTTTCTTT
NA	TRBJ2-2	NA	TRBV19	CASSRNTGELFF	TGTGCCAGTAGCCGGAACACCGGGGAGCTGTTTTTT
NA	TRBJ1-1	TRBD1	TRBV7-2	CASSLQNRGTEAFF	TGTGCCAGCAGCTTACAGAACAGGGGAACTGAAGCTTTCTTT
NA	TRBJ1-5	NA	TRBV16	CASSQAGAGQPQHF	TGTGCCAGCAGCCAAGCGGGGGCGGGCCAGCCCCAGCATTTT
NA	TRBJ1-1	NA	TRBV2	CASSHRQVMNTEAFF	TGTGCCAGCAGTCACAGACAGGTAATGAACACTGAAGCTTTCTTT
NA	TRBJ1-1	NA	TRBV18	CASSQGTKGVAFF	TGTGCCAGCTCACAAGGGACAAAGGGGGTAGCTTTCTTT
once	TRBJ1-1	NA	TRBV6-5	CASSRHLNTEAFF	TGTGCCAGCAGCCGACACTTGAACACTGAAGCTTTCTTT
NA	TRBJ2-7	TRBD2	TRBV4-1	CASSQGEGTSDSYEQYF	TGCGCCAGCAGCCAAGGGGAAGGGACTAGCGACTCCTACGAGCAGTACTTC
NA	TRBJ2-7	TRBD1	TRBV4-2	CASSYRDRNYEQYF	TGTGCCAGCAGCTACCGGGACAGAAACTACGAGCAGTACTTC
NA	TRBJ2-1	TRBD2	TRBV28	CASSFWGTSGNNEQFF	TGTGCCAGCAGTTTCTGGGGGACTAGCGGGAACAATGAGCAGTTCTTC
NA	TRBJ2-2	NA	TRBV7-9	CASSPYMGQYTGELFF	TGTGCCAGCAGCCCCTATATGGGGCAGTACACCGGGGAGCTGTTTTTT
NA	TRBJ1-2	TRBD1	TRBV24-1	CATSDPTPGWDRGNYGYTF	TGTGCCACCAGTGATCCGACGCCCGGATGGGACAGGGGGAATTATGGCTACACCTTC
NA	TRBJ2-2	NA	TRBV10-3	CAISENRGSNTGELFF	TGTGCCATCAGTGAAAACCGGGGATCGAACACCGGGGAGCTGTTTTTT
NA	TRBJ1-6	NA	TRBV3-1/TRBV3-2	CASSQDEDRLSSPLHF	TGTGCCAGCAGCCAAGATGAGGACAGACTTAGCTCACCCCTCCACTTT
NA	TRBJ1-1	NA	TRBV10-2	CASRSSPYTEAFF	TGCGCCAGCAGGAGTTCACCTTACACTGAAGCTTTCTTT
NA	TRBJ2-2	NA	TRBV4-3	CASSQELAANTGELFF	TGCGCCAGCAGCCAAGAGTTGGCGGCGAACACCGGGGAGCTGTTTTTT
few	TRBJ1-2	NA	TRBV28	CASRARGGYTF	TGTGCCAGCCGAGCACGAGGGGGCTACACCTTC
NA	TRBJ2-7	NA	TRBV9	CASSVGIHFGGGPYEQYF	TGTGCCAGCAGCGTAGGGATTCACTTTGGGGGTGGGCCCTACGAGCAGTACTTC
once	TRBJ1-4	NA	TRBV4-3	CASSQDLAGSAEKLFF	TGCGCCAGCAGCCAAGATCTGGCAGGGTCAGCGGAAAAACTGTTTTTT
NA	TRBJ1-6	TRBD1	TRBV7-3	CASSTGGQNSPLHF	TGTGCCAGCAGTACAGGGGGTCAAAATTCACCCCTCCACTTT
NA	TRBJ2-5	NA	TRBV5-6	CASTRLGGETQYF	TGTGCCAGCACCCGACTAGGGGGGGAGACCCAGTACTTC
NA	TRBJ2-1	TRBD2	TRBV24-1	CATSDEQRGKGNEQFF	TGTGCCACCAGTGATGAACAGCGGGGGAAGGGCAATGAGCAGTTCTTC
NA	TRBJ2-7	TRBD2	TRBV27	CASSFYSGLAGGRQYF	TGTGCCAGCAGTTTCTACTCCGGACTAGCGGGAGGTCGGCAGTACTTC
NA	TRBJ2-3	TRBD2	TRBV30	CAWSVLRTSGSTDTQYF	TGTGCCTGGAGTGTCCTCCGGACTAGCGGGAGCACAGATACGCAGTATTTT
NA	TRBJ2-1	TRBD1	TRBV13	CATDRNNEQFF	TGTGCGACGGACAGGAACAATGAGCAGTTCTTC
NA	TRBJ1-6	TRBD1	TRBV2	CASSEGTGPNSPLHF	TGTGCCAGCAGTGAAGGGACAGGGCCAAATTCACCCCTCCACTTT
NA	TRBJ1-2	TRBD1	TRBV7-6	CASSPARDREYGYTF	TGTGCCAGCAGCCCAGCCAGGGACAGGGAGTATGGCTACACCTTC
NA	TRBJ1-5	NA	TRBV19	CASSIINQPQHF	TGTGCCAGTAGTATCATCAATCAGCCCCAGCATTTT
NA	TRBJ2-1	TRBD2	TRBV28	CASSPSGGLAGVGIDNEQFF	TGTGCCAGCAGCCCCTCTGGGGGACTAGCGGGAGTAGGGATTGACAATGAGCAGTTCTTC
NA	TRBJ1-6	NA	TRBV6-1	CASSEWAGSNSPLHF	TGTGCCAGCAGTGAATGGGCAGGAAGTAATTCACCCCTCCACTTT
NA	TRBJ2-5	NA	TRBV6-2/TRBV6-3	CASSYRAGETQYF	TGTGCCAGCAGTTATCGCGCAGGCGAGACCCAGTACTTC
NA	TRBJ1-5	NA	TRBV21-1	CASSVKGGTGGQPQHF	TGTGCCAGCAGCGTAAAGGGAGGGACAGGTGGTCAGCCCCAGCATTTT
NA	TRBJ1-4	TRBD1	TRBV9	CASSAEGTGVEKLFF	TGTGCCAGCAGCGCAGAAGGGACAGGGGTGGAAAAACTGTTTTTT
NA	TRBJ1-2	TRBD1	TRBV28	CASSRPTSGQGGGYTF	TGTGCCAGCAGCAGACCGACCTCGGGACAGGGGGGAGGCTACACCTTC
once	TRBJ1-5	NA	TRBV28	CASLPGYNQPQHF	TGTGCCAGCCTACCAGGGTACAATCAGCCCCAGCATTTT
NA	TRBJ2-1	TRBD1	TRBV4-3	CASSQGQASHNEQFF	TGCGCCAGCAGCCAGGGACAGGCCTCCCACAATGAGCAGTTCTTC
NA	TRBJ2-7	NA	TRBV9	CASSRSASSYEQYF	TGTGCCAGCAGCAGGAGCGCTAGCTCCTACGAGCAGTACTTC
NA	TRBJ1-1	NA	TRBV27	CASSLPGASTEAFF	TGTGCCAGCAGTTTGCCGGGGGCGAGCACTGAAGCTTTCTTT
once	TRBJ2-2	NA	TRBV6-1	CASSDNRATGELFF	TGTGCCAGCAGTGATAACAGGGCGACCGGGGAGCTGTTTTTT
NA	TRBJ1-2	NA	TRBV5-8	CASGQRNYGYTF	TGTGCCAGCGGACAGCGAAACTATGGCTACACCTTC
once	TRBJ1-5	NA	TRBV2	CASSRTHSNQPQHF	TGTGCCAGCAGTAGGACACATAGCAATCAGCCCCAGCATTTT
few	TRBJ1-2	NA	TRBV21-1	CASSTRRGGFLANYGYTF	TGTGCCAGCAGCACCCGGCGGGGGGGTTTTTTGGCTAACTATGGCTACACCTTC